This TCR beta chain was obtained from a study of blood T cell repertoires in COVID-19. The wider study: Sample material is recorded as cDNA or gDNA derived from T cells, B-cell-depleted T cells, or PBMCs.

From germline, CDR1 is SNHLY and CDR2 FYNNEI. The V segment lost 4 bases and the J segment 3 bases; nucleotides outside the gene matches: 5. The CDR3 is made up of 15 amino acids. Sequenced by immunoSEQ multiplex PCR; TCRdb stores in-frame clones only, minus some. The sample records 330,000 or so clones, around 90% being singletons. Participants were aged roughly 18 to 89 years from about two dozen US areas. J is TRBJ2-3 and V is TRBV2; the match to TRBD2 covers 9 bases. The source material was PBMCs or T cells enriched from blood (not recorded which). The TCR originated in a man aged 25 to 40 who had recovered from COVID-19. CDR3 residues: CASSVERGDTDTQYF. The CDR3 DNA reads as TGTGCCAGCAGTGTGGAGCGGGGGGATACAGATACGCAGTATTTT. Full variable domain (outside the CDR3, taken from reference TRBV2 and TRBJ2-3): EPEVTQTPSHQVTQMGQEVILRCVPISNHLYFYWYRQILGQKVEFLVSFYNNEISEKSEIFDDQFSVERPDGSNFTLKIRSTKLEDSAMYFCASSVERGDTDTQYFGPGTRLTVL.